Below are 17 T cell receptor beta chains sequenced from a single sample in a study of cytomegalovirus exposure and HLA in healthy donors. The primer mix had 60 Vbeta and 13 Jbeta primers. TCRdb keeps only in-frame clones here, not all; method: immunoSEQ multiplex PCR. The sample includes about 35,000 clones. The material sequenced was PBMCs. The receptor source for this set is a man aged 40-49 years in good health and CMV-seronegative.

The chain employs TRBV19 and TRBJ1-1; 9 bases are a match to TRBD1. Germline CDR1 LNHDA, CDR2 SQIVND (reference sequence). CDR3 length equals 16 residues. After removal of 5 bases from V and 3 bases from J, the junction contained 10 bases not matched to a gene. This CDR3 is CASSWLQGAKDTEAFF. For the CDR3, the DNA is TGTGCCAGTAGTTGGTTACAGGGGGCCAAGGACACTGAAGCTTTCTTT.

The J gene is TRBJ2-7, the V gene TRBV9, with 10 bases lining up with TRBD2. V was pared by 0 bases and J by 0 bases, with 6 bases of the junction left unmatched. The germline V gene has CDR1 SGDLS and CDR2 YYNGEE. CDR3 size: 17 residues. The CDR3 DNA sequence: TGTGCCAGCAGCGTAGGAGGGACTAGCGCCTACTCCTACGAGCAGTACTTC. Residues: CASSVGGTSAYSYEQYF.

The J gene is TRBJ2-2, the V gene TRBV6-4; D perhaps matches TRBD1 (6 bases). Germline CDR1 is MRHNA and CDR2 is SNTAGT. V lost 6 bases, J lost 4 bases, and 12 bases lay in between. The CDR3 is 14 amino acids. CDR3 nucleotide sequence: TGTGCCAGCAGAGGAGCCAGGGGCACCGGGGAGCTGTTTTTT. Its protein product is CASRGARGTGELFF.

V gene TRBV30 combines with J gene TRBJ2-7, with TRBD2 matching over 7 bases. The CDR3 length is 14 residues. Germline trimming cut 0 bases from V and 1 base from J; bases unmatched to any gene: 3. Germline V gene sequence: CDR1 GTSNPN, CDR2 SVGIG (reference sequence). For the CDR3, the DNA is TGTGCCTGGAGTGTAAAGCGGGGTTCCTACGAGCAGTACTTC. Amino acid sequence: CAWSVKRGSYEQYF.

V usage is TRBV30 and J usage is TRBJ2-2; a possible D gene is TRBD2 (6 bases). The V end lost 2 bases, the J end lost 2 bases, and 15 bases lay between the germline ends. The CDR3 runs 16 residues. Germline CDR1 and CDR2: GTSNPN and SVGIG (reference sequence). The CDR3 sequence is CAWSYTRGTNTGELFF. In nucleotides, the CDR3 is TGTGCCTGGAGTTATACGCGCGGGACTAACACCGGGGAGCTGTTTTTT.

The CDR3 DNA reads as TGCAGCGTTGCGCAGGGTTCGGAGCAGTTCTTC. It encodes CSVAQGSEQFF. The chain employs TRBV29-1 and TRBJ2-1; D may be TRBD1 (5 bases). Germline loops: CDR1 SQVTM, CDR2 ANQGSEA. Trimming left V 4 bases short and J 10 bases short, with 11 bases between. The CDR3 extends over 11 amino acids.

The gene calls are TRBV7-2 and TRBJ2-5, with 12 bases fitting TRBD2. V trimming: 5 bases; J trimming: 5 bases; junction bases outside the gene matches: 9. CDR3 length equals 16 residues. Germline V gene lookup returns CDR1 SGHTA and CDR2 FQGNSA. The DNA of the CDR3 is TGTGCCAGCAGCCGCGGATCCCTAGCGGGGGGGGAGACCCAGTACTTC. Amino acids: CASSRGSLAGGETQYF.

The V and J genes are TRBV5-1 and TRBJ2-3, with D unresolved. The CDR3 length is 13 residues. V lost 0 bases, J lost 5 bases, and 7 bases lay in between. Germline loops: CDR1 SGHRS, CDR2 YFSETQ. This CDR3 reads CASSLEPGDTQYF. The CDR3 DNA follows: TGCGCCAGCAGCTTGGAACCCGGAGATACGCAGTATTTT.

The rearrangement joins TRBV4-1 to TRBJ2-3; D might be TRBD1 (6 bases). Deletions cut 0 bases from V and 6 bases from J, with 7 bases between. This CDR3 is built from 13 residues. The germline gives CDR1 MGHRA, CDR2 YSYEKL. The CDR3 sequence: CASSQEQGDTQYF. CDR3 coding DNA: TGCGCCAGCAGCCAAGAGCAGGGGGATACGCAGTATTTT.

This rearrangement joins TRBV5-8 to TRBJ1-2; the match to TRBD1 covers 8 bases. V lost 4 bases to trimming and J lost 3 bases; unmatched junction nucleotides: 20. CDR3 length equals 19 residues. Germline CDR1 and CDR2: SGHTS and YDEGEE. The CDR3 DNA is TGTGCCAGCAGCCACCATCTGGTCGGACAGGGTCTTGCCGACTATGGCTACACCTTC. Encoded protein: CASSHHLVGQGLADYGYTF.

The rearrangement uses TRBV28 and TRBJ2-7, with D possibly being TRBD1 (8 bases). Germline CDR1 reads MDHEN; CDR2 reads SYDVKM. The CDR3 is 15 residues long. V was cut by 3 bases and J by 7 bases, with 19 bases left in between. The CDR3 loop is CASSFGAGGGGEQYF. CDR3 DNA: TGTGCCAGCAGTTTCGGGGCAGGGGGCGGGGGAGAGCAGTACTTC.

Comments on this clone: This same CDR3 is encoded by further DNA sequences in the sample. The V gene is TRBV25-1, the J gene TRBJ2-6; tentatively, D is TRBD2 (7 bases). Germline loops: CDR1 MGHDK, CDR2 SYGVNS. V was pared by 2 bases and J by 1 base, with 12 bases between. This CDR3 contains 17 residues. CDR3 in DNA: TGTGCCAGCAGTGAACGGGGGGCGATATCTGGGGCCAACGTCCTGACTTTC. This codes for CASSERGAISGANVLTF.

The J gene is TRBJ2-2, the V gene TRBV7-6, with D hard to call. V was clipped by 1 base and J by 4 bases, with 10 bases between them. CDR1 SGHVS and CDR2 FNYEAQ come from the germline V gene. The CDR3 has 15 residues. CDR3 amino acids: CASSLVAEATGELFF. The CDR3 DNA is TGTGCCAGCAGCTTAGTAGCCGAGGCCACCGGGGAGCTGTTTTTT.

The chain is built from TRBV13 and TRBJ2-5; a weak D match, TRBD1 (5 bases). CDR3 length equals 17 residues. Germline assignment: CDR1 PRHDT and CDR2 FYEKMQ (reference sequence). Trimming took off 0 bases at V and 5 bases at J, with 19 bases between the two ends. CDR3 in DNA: TGTGCCAGCAGCTTAGGGGCAGGGCCTACCCTTGAGGAGACCCAGTACTTC. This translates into CASSLGAGPTLEETQYF.

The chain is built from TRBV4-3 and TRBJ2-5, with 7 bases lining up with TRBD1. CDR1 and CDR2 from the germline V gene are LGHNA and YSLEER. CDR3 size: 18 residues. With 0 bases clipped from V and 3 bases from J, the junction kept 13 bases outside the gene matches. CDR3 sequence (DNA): TGCGCCAGCAGCCAAGATCTAACCTTCGAGGGGGCGGAAGAGACCCAGTACTTC. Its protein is CASSQDLTFEGAEETQYF.

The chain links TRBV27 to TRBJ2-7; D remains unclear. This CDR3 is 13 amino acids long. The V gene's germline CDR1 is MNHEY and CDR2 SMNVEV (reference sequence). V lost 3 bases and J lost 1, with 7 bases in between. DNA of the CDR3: TGTGCCAGCAGTTTGGCCATATCCTACGAGCAGTACTTC. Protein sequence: CASSLAISYEQYF.

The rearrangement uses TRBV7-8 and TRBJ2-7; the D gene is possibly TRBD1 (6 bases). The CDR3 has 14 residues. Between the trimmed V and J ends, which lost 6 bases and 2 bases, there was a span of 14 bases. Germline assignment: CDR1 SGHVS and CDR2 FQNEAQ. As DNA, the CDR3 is TGTGCCAGCAGGAAGGACAGCAACCCCTACGAGCAGTACTTC. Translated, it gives CASRKDSNPYEQYF.